The sequence of this T cell receptor beta chain was determined in a study of shared clonotypes between healthy human individuals. Study-level points and caveats: Some naive CD4 clonotypes, around 4.9%, turned up in common across a few donors.

It was into CD45RA+ naive and CD45RA-negative memory subsets that the CD4+ cells were split. Every subset's genomic DNA went evenly onto several immunoSEQ plates. Clones were read by immunoSEQ multiplex PCR, and TCRdb kept only the in-frame ones, dropping some. The data contain roughly 2.5 million clones, 90% to 95% of them singletons. Per germline, CDR1 SGHVS and CDR2 FNYEAQ. V lost 0 bases and J lost 6, with 6 bases in between. The CDR3 has 12 residues. As concerns this clone: Its antigen remains unknown.

This sequence was found in a man aged 18 to 30 in good health. This rearrangement joins TRBV7-6 to TRBJ2-7; no firm D call. The sample comprised naive CD4+ T cells sorted from blood. The subset: CD45RA+ positively selected. The CDR3 here is CASSLAGSEQYF. The CDR3 nucleotides read TGTGCCAGCAGCTTAGCCGGAAGCGAGCAGTACTTC. Based on the CDR3 plus reference TRBV7-6 and TRBJ2-7, the full variable domain is GAGVSQSPRYKVTKRGQDVALRCDPISGHVSLYWYRQALGQGPEFLTYFNYEAQQDKSGLPNDRFSAERPEGSISTLTIQRTEQRDSAMYRCASSLAGSEQYFGPGTRLTVT.